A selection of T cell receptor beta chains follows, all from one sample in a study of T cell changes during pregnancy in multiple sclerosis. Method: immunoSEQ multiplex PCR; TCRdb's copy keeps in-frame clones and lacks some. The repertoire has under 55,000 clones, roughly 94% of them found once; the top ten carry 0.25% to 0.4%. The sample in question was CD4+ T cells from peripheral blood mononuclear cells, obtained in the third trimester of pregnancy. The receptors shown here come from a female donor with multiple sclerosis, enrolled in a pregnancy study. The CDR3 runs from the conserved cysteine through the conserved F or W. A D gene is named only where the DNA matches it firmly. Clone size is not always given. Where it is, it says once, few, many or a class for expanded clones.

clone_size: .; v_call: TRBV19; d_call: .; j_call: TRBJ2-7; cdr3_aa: CASSISGTSYEQYF; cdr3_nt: TGTGCCAGTAGTATATCCGGGACATCCTACGAGCAGTACTTC
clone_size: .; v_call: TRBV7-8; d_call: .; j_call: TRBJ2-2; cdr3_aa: CASSHWELFF; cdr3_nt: TGTGCCAGCAGCCACTGGGAGCTGTTTTTT
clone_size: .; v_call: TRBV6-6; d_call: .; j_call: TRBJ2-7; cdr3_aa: CASSYIRRDEQYF; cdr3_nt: TGTGCCAGCAGTTACATCCGGAGGGACGAGCAGTACTTC
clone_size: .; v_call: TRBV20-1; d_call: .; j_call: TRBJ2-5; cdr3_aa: CSTQGVETQYF; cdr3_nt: TGCAGTACACAGGGCGTGGAGACCCAGTACTTC
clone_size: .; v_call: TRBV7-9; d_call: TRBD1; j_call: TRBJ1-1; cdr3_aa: CASSRDRPGNTEAFF; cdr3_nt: TGTGCCAGCAGCCGGGACAGGCCGGGGAACACTGAAGCTTTCTTT
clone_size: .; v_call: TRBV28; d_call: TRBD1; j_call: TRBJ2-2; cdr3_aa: CASRPSTRTGGSGELFF; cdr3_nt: TGTGCCAGCAGGCCCTCAACCCGGACAGGGGGGTCCGGGGAGCTGTTTTTT
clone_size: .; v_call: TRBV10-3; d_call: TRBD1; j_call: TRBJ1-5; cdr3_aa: CASGGTDSNQPQHF; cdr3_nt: TGTGCCAGCGGGGGGACAGATAGCAATCAGCCCCAGCATTTT
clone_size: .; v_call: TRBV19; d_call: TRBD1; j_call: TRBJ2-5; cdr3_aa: CASSMDRGFMQTQYF; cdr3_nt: TGTGCCAGTAGTATGGACAGGGGGTTCATGCAGACCCAGTACTTC
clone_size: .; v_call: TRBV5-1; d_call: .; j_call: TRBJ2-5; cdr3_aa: CASSKTQYF; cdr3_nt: TGCGCCAGCAGTAAGACCCAGTACTTC
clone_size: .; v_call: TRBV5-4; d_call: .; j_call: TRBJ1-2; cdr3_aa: CASSLAGREVYGYTF; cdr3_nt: TGTGCCAGCAGCTTGGCTGGCAGGGAGGTCTATGGCTACACCTTC
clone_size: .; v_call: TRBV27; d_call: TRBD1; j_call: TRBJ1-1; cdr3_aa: CASSLDAGTGVRTEAFF; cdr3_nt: TGTGCCAGCAGTTTAGATGCTGGGACAGGGGTTCGAACTGAAGCTTTCTTT
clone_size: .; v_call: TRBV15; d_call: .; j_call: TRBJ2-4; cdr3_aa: CATSTFKNIQYF; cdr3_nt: TGTGCCACCAGCACATTTAAAAACATTCAGTACTTC
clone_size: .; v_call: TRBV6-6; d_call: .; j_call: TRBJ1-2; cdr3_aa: CASGGNYGYTF; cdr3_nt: TGTGCTTCGGGCGGGAACTATGGCTACACCTTC
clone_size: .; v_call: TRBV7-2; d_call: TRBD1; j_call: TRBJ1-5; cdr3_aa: CASSPDRGSQQPQHF; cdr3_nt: TGTGCCAGCAGCCCGGACAGGGGATCCCAACAGCCCCAGCATTTT
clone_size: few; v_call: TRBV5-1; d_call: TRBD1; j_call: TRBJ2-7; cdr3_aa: CASSRDRGSYEQYF; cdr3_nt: TGCGCCAGCAGCCGGGACAGGGGCTCCTACGAGCAGTACTTC
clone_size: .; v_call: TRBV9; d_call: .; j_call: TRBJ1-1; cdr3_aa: CASSVGWNTEAFF; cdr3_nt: TGTGCCAGCAGCGTGGGCTGGAACACTGAAGCTTTCTTT
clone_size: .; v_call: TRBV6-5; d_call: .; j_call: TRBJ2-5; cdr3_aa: CASSYLRTQYF; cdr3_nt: TGTGCCAGCAGTTACCTACGGACCCAGTACTTC
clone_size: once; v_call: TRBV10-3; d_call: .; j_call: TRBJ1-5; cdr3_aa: CAISVRPGNDQPQHF; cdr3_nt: TGTGCCATCAGTGTCCGACCCGGGAATGATCAGCCCCAGCATTTT
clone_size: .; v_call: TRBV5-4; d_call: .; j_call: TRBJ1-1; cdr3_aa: CASSIQTEAFF; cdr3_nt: TGTGCCAGCAGCATTCAAACTGAAGCTTTCTTT